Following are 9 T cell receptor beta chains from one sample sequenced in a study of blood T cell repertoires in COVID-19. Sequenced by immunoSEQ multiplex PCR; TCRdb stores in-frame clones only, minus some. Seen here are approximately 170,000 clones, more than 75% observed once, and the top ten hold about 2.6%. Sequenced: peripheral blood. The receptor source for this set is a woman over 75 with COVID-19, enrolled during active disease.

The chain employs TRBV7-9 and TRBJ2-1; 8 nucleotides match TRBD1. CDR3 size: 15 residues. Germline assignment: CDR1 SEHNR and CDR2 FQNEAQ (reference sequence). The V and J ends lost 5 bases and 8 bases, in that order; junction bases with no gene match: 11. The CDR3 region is CASSPQGASLDEQFF. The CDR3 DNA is TGTGCCAGCAGCCCCCAGGGGGCTTCCTTGGATGAGCAGTTCTTC.

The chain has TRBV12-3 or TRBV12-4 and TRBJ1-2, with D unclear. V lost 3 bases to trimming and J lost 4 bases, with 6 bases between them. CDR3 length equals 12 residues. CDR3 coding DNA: TGTGCCAGCAGTTTTCTCAGCTATGGCTACACCTTC. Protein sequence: CASSFLSYGYTF.

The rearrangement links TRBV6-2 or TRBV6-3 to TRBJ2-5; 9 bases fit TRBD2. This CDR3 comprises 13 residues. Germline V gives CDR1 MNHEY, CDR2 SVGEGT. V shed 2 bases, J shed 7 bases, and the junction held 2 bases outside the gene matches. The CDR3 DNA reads TGTGCCAGCAGTTACGGCGGGAGGGGGACCCAGTACTTC. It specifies CASSYGGRGTQYF.

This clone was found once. The CDR3, as DNA: TGTGCCAGCAGCCCCAGACTAGTTCCCGGTGAGCAGTTCTTC. Protein: CASSPRLVPGEQFF. The V gene is TRBV7-8, the J gene TRBJ2-1; maybe TRBD2 (6 bases). Germline CDR1 and CDR2: SGHVS and FQNEAQ. V lost 5 bases to trimming and J lost 9 bases, with 17 bases between them. The CDR3 is made up of 14 amino acids.

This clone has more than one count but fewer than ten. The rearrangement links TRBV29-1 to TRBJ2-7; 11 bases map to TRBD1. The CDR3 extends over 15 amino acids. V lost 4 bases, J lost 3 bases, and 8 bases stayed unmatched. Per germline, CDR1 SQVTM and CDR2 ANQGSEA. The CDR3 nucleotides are TGCAGCGTTGGGAGGGACAGGGGGGTAGGCTACGAGCAGTACTTC. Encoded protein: CSVGRDRGVGYEQYF.

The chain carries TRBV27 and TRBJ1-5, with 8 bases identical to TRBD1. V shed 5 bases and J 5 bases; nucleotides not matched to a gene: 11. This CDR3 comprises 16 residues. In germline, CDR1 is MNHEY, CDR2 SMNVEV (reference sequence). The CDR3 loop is CASSARAGGWYQPQHF. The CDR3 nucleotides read TGTGCCAGCAGTGCGCGGGCAGGGGGCTGGTATCAGCCCCAGCATTTT.

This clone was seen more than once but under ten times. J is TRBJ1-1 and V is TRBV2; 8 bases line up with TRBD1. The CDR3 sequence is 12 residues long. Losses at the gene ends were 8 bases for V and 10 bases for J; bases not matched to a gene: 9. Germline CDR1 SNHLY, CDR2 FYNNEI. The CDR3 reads CASHRGYGGAFF. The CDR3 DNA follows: TGTGCCAGCCACAGGGGGTACGGGGGAGCTTTCTTT.

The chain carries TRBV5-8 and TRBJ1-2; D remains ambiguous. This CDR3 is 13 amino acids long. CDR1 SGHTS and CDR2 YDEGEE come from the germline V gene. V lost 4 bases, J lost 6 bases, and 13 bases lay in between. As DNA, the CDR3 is TGTGCCAGCAGCCACCCTAATGAGAATGGCTACACCTTC. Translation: CASSHPNENGYTF.

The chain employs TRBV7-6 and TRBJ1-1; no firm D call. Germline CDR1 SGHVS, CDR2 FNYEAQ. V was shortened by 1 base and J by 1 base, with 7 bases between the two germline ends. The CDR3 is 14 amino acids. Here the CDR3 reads CASSLGHSNTEAFF. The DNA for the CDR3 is TGTGCCAGCAGCTTAGGGCATTCGAACACTGAAGCTTTCTTT.